This entry lists 32 T cell receptor beta chains sequenced from one sample in a study of T cell repertoires in cytomegalovirus infection. These TCRs are of unknown antigen specificity. TCRdb reprocessed the reads with MiXCR, giving one entry per CDR3 protein. The sample carries some 590,000 distinct CDR3 sequences, roughly 42% recorded once. The sample here was cultured PBMCs, taken from culture after CMV antigen stimulation. The source of these receptors is a human donor in good health (CMV status not recorded). Some clones in this sample may be carry-over from other donors' samples.

This chain links TRBV7-8 with TRBJ1-4, with TRBD1 matching over 7 bases. With V trimmed by 0 bases and J by 5 bases, 6 bases remained unmatched. The CDR3 length is 16 residues. Germline assignment: CDR1 SGHVS and CDR2 FQNEAQ. CDR3 DNA sequence: TGTGCCAGCAGCTTAGCGGCAGAGACAGGGAATGAAAAACTGTTTTTT. This codes for CASSLAAETGNEKLFF.

This sequence joins TRBV7-4 and TRBJ1-4; D ambiguous. Between the trimmed V and J ends, which lost 3 bases and 6 bases, there was a span of 11 bases. The length of the CDR3 is 14 residues. The germline CDR1 and CDR2 sequences are SGHVT and SQSDAQ. The CDR3: CASSFDKFDEKLFF. CDR3 coding DNA: TGTGCCAGCAGCTTCGACAAGTTCGATGAAAAACTGTTTTTT.

The table lists this clonotype with a few counts. This chain connects TRBV7-9 to TRBJ2-2, with D unresolved. Deletions cut 4 bases from V and 1 base from J, with 7 bases between. The CDR3 is 14 amino acids. The germline V gene encodes CDR1 SEHNR and CDR2 FQNEAQ (reference sequence). The CDR3 sequence is CASSSQLNTGELFF. The DNA of the CDR3 is TGTGCCAGCAGCTCCCAGTTGAACACCGGGGAGCTGTTTTTT.

V is TRBV12-3 or TRBV12-4 and J is TRBJ2-1; TRBD1 agrees at 7 bases. This CDR3 contains 14 residues. Trimming took 7 bases from V and 2 from J; bases not matched to a gene: 5. The CDR3, as DNA: TGTGCCAGCACCTACGGGACAGCCTACAATGAGCAGTTCTTC. Translation: CASTYGTAYNEQFF.

The chain has TRBV7-6 and TRBJ2-5; no definite D call. This CDR3 has 14 amino acids. Looked up from germline, CDR1 is SGHVS and CDR2 is FNYEAQ. V was trimmed by 1 base and J by 5 bases, leaving 11 bases between them. CDR3 nucleotide sequence: TGTGCCAGCAGCTTAGGCGTAGGGCCGGAGACCCAGTACTTC. Its protein product is CASSLGVGPETQYF.

The rearrangement joins TRBV4-1 to TRBJ2-2; D gene ambiguous. V was clipped by 4 bases and J by 5 bases, with 14 bases between them. Germline V gene sequence: CDR1 MGHRA, CDR2 YSYEKL. The CDR3 totals 15 residues. CDR3 amino acids: CASSRDIWMTGELFF. Here the CDR3 DNA reads TGCGCCAGCAGCCGAGACATTTGGATGACCGGGGAGCTGTTTTTT.

This clonotype was counted between two and nine times. The chain is built from TRBV7-2 and TRBJ1-5, with unresolved D. The V gene lost 2 bases and the J gene lost 4 bases, with 9 bases spanning the gap. Germline V gives CDR1 SGHTA, CDR2 FQGNSA. The CDR3 spans 14 residues. The CDR3 nucleotides read TGTGCCAGCAGCTTATTGGGAAATAATCAGCCCCAGCATTTT. This sequence encodes CASSLLGNNQPQHF.

This rearrangement joins TRBV4-3 to TRBJ2-1; TRBD2 matches 7 bases. The J segment lost 4 bases and the V segment lost 3 bases, leaving 9 bases of the junction unmatched. The CDR3 extends over 16 amino acids. Germline values: CDR1 LGHNA, CDR2 YSLEER. The CDR3 region is CASSQDGRLPYNEQFF. The CDR3, as DNA: TGCGCCAGCAGCCAGGACGGGAGGCTCCCGTACAATGAGCAGTTCTTC.

This clonotype was seen many times. The chain has TRBV6-5 and TRBJ2-3; the D is unclear. Germline V CDR1 and CDR2: MNHEY, SVGAGI. This CDR3 comprises 13 residues. The V and J ends lost 7 bases and 1 base respectively, with 9 bases between them. Here the CDR3 DNA reads TGTGCCAGCACGTCGACGGGCACAGATACGCAGTATTTT. Its protein is CASTSTGTDTQYF.

CDR3 sequence (DNA): TGTGCCAGCAGTTTAGGCAGTAATAGCAATCAGCCCCAGCATTTT. This gives the protein CASSLGSNSNQPQHF. The chain carries TRBV12-3 or TRBV12-4 and TRBJ1-5; D is ambiguous. The CDR3 contains 15 residues. Trimming removed 1 base at V and 0 bases at J, with 7 bases between.

The gene calls are TRBV7-9 and TRBJ2-7; D perhaps matches TRBD1 (7 bases). CDR3 size: 14 residues. Per germline, CDR1 SEHNR and CDR2 FQNEAQ (reference sequence). V was shortened by 8 bases and J by 9 bases, with 23 bases between the two germline ends. The CDR3 region is CASRPGTATSRQYF. CDR3 DNA sequence: TGTGCCAGCCGCCCCGGGACAGCGACTAGTCGGCAGTACTTC.

This clonotype was recorded a few times. V gene TRBV7-2 combines with J gene TRBJ2-5; D might be TRBD2 (6 bases). The CDR3 is 15 amino acids. Trimming removed 5 bases from V and 5 bases from J, with 18 bases in between. Germline CDR1 reads SGHTA; CDR2 reads FQGNSA. CDR3 in DNA: TGTGCCAGCAGCCACCCAGCGGGCCAAGGCGAGACCCAGTACTTC. Its translation is CASSHPAGQGETQYF.

The gene calls are TRBV19 and TRBJ1-4, with unresolved D. Trimming cost V 5 bases and J 8 bases, with 18 bases left between them. The CDR3 loop spans 15 amino acids. Looked up from germline, CDR1 is LNHDA and CDR2 is SQIVND (reference sequence). This CDR3 reads CASSGSYTGREKLFF. CDR3 nucleotides: TGTGCCAGTAGTGGGTCATATACTGGCCGGGAAAAACTGTTTTTT.

The V call is TRBV27, the J call TRBJ2-7; D is tentatively TRBD1 or TRBD2 (5 bases each). The germline gives CDR1 MNHEY, CDR2 SMNVEV (reference sequence). The CDR3 is 13 residues long. Trimming shortened V by 3 bases and J by 7 bases, and 13 bases separated the two germline ends. CDR3 sequence reads: CASSFSGPGEQYF. The CDR3 DNA reads TGTGCCAGCAGTTTTTCGGGGCCTGGAGAGCAGTACTTC.

This clonotype turned up a few times. The rearrangement links TRBV7-2 to TRBJ1-4; TRBD1 might be the D (5 bases). CDR1 is SGHTA, CDR2 FQGNSA, per germline. V lost 1 base and J 6 bases, leaving 9 bases between the germline ends. The CDR3 is made up of 14 amino acids. The CDR3 loop reads CASSLVGVDEKLFF. In DNA, the CDR3 is TGTGCCAGCAGCTTAGTGGGGGTCGATGAAAAACTGTTTTTT. Full variable domain (missing parts from reference TRBV7-2 and TRBJ1-4): GAGVSQSPSNKVTEKGKDVELRCDPISGHTALYWYRQSLGQGLEFLIYFQGNSAPDKSGLPSDRFSAERTGGSVSTLTIQRTQQEDSAVYLCASSLVGVDEKLFFGSGTQLSVL.

V and J are TRBV6-6 and TRBJ2-5; a possible D gene is TRBD2 (6 bases). CDR1 and CDR2 (germline): MNHNY, SVGAGI (reference sequence). The CDR3 runs to 13 residues. The V end lost 7 bases, the J end lost 2 bases, and 11 bases lay between the germline ends. The CDR3 spells CASIRGEQETQYF. CDR3 DNA: TGTGCCAGCATCCGCGGGGAACAAGAGACCCAGTACTTC.

The chain recombines TRBV20-1 with TRBJ2-7; 7 bases align to TRBD1. The CDR3 length is 15 residues. Losses at the gene ends were 6 bases for V and 3 bases for J; bases not matched to a gene: 14. Germline lookup yields CDR1 DFQATT and CDR2 SNEGSKA (reference sequence). The CDR3 nucleotides are TGCAGTGCCATCCCTTTCAGTCAGGGGGACTACGAGCAGTACTTC. Its translation: CSAIPFSQGDYEQYF.

Concerning this clonotype itself: An end of the junction differs from the germline gene, which may be a read error. CDR3 protein: CASSLATGASYEQYF. The CDR3 region has the DNA TGTGCCAGCAGCCTAGCGACAGGGGCCTCCTACGAGCAGTACTTC. The chain has TRBV7-2 and TRBJ2-7; 8 bases are a match to TRBD1. CDR1 and CDR2 (germline): SGHTA, FQGNSA. CDR3 length: 15 residues.

This chain joins TRBV2 and TRBJ2-3, with D possibly TRBD2 on 5 matching bases. The CDR3 contains 15 residues. CDR1 is SNHLY and CDR2 is FYNNEI in the germline V gene. Trimming shortened V by 6 bases and J by 0 bases, and 13 bases separated the two germline ends. The CDR3 DNA reads TGTGCCAGCAGCACATCGGAGGCTAGCACAGATACGCAGTATTTT. Its protein product is CASSTSEASTDTQYF.

J is TRBJ2-7 and V is TRBV7-2, with D unresolved. The CDR3 runs 14 residues. Germline CDR1 is SGHTA and CDR2 is FQGNSA. V was shortened by 1 base and J by 3 bases, with 10 bases between the two germline ends. The CDR3 DNA reads as TGTGCCAGCAGCTTAGTCTCGTGGGGCTACGAGCAGTACTTC. Translated: CASSLVSWGYEQYF.

This clonotype has only a few counts. The gene calls are TRBV7-4 and TRBJ2-7; 7 bases fit TRBD1. Germline V gives CDR1 SGHVT, CDR2 SQSDAQ. This CDR3 contains 15 residues. J gave up 0 bases and V 4 bases, and 6 bases lay outside the gene matches. This chain's CDR3 is CASSYTGQASYEQYF. In DNA, the CDR3 is TGTGCCAGCAGCTACACCGGACAGGCCTCCTACGAGCAGTACTTC.

J is TRBJ1-5 and V is TRBV7-9, with 7 positions matching TRBD1. The CDR3 extends over 16 amino acids. J gave up 9 bases and V 0 bases, and 11 bases lay outside the gene matches. CDR1 is SEHNR and CDR2 is FQNEAQ in the germline V gene (reference sequence). The CDR3: CASSLARRGLSGPQHF. Written as DNA, the CDR3 is TGTGCCAGCAGCTTAGCGCGGAGGGGGCTGTCTGGGCCCCAGCATTTT.

This clonotype has more than one count but fewer than ten. The V and J genes are TRBV10-3 and TRBJ2-7; 7 bases are a match to TRBD1. J lost 2 bases, V lost 0 bases, and 7 bases had no gene match. This CDR3 spans 16 amino acids. CDR1 is ENHRY and CDR2 is SYGVKD in the germline V gene. CDR3 sequence reads: CAISESGQANPYEQYF. The CDR3 nucleotides read TGTGCCATCAGTGAGTCCGGACAGGCCAACCCCTACGAGCAGTACTTC.

Many counts were recorded for this clonotype. The chain employs TRBV7-2 and TRBJ1-1; the D is unclear. CDR3 length: 15 amino acids. Germline V gene sequence: CDR1 SGHTA, CDR2 FQGNSA. With 5 bases removed from V and 0 bases from J, the gap between germline ends came to 13 bases. The CDR3 here is CASSPGLRMNTEAFF. The CDR3, as DNA: TGTGCCAGCAGCCCCGGACTCAGGATGAACACTGAAGCTTTCTTT.

This chain uses TRBV5-8 with TRBJ1-2; tentative D call: TRBD1 (5 bases). This CDR3 has 14 residues. Germline V gene sequence: CDR1 SGHTS, CDR2 YDEGEE. The ends were cut back, 4 bases at V and 8 bases at J, with 18 bases in the middle. CDR3 DNA: TGTGCCAGCAGCGCCTGGGACCGACCCGTGGGCTACACCTTC. Protein sequence: CASSAWDRPVGYTF. Filled out from reference TRBV5-8 and TRBJ1-2, the complete variable domain reads EAGVTQSPTHLIKTRGQQATLRCSPISGHTSVYWYQQALGLGLQFLLWYDEGEERNRGNFPPRFSGRQFPNYSSELNVNALELEDSALYLCASSAWDRPVGYTFGSGTRLTVV.

The chain joins TRBV6-1 to TRBJ2-5; no firm D call. Germline loops: CDR1 MNHNS, CDR2 SASEGT. The germline V and J ends were trimmed by 5 bases and 5 bases, with 18 bases remaining between them. The CDR3 totals 15 residues. In nucleotides, the CDR3 is TGTGCCAGCAGTTACTCAGGTTCCGGCATCGAGACCCAGTACTTC. Translated: CASSYSGSGIETQYF.

This chain links TRBV7-4 with TRBJ2-3; D not resolved. Germline CDR1 and CDR2: SGHVT and SQSDAQ. CDR3 length: 10 amino acids. Trimming removed 10 bases at V and 6 bases at J, with 8 bases between. The CDR3 protein is CAIMGDTQYF. CDR3 sequence (DNA): TGTGCCATTATGGGGGATACGCAGTATTTT.

The J gene is TRBJ2-7, the V gene TRBV14; TRBD1 is a possible D gene (5 bases). Trimming took 8 bases from V and 2 from J, leaving 16 bases between them. The CDR3 extends over 14 amino acids. Germline CDR1 SGHDN, CDR2 FVKESK. This CDR3 reads CASGRLGPTYEQYF. The DNA of the CDR3 is TGTGCCAGCGGCCGACTGGGGCCCACCTACGAGCAGTACTTC.

V usage is TRBV11-2 and J usage is TRBJ2-7, with D hard to call. V was shortened by 2 bases and J by 0 bases, with 11 bases between the two germline ends. CDR1 is SGHAT and CDR2 is FQNNGV in the germline V gene. The CDR3 spans 15 residues. CDR3 in DNA: TGTGCCAGCAGCTTAATCCGTGAGAGCTCCTACGAGCAGTACTTC. Translating gives CASSLIRESSYEQYF.

The chain employs TRBV19 and TRBJ1-2; the D is unclear. V lost 5 bases and J 2 bases, leaving 6 bases between the germline ends. This CDR3 has 12 amino acids. CDR1 is LNHDA, CDR2 SQIVND, per germline (reference sequence). CDR3 protein: CASSRRNYGYTF. CDR3 in DNA: TGTGCCAGTAGTCGCAGGAACTATGGCTACACCTTC.

The chain employs TRBV12-3 or TRBV12-4 and TRBJ1-1; D remains ambiguous. The CDR3 loop spans 12 amino acids. Trimming removed 6 bases from V and 5 bases from J, with 10 bases in between. The CDR3 spells CASRMIRTEAFF. CDR3 sequence (DNA): TGTGCCAGCAGGATGATCAGGACTGAAGCTTTCTTT.

The CDR3 coding sequence is TGTGCCAGCAGTTACCCTGATTCGACTAGCGGGAGTATTAACGAGCAGTACTTC. Translation gives CASSYPDSTSGSINEQYF. This chain uses TRBV6-6 with TRBJ2-7, with 12 nucleotides matching TRBD2. V lost 2 bases, J lost 5 bases, and 13 bases stayed unmatched. The CDR3 runs 18 residues. CDR1 and CDR2 (germline): MNHNY, SVGAGI (reference sequence).